This T cell receptor (beta chain) was documented in a study of a mutant IDH1 vaccine in newly diagnosed glioma. Study overall: During weeks 1, 3, 5, 7, 11, 15, 19 and 23, patients received eight vaccinations. Study-wide findings and caveats: Evidence of vaccine-induced immune responses was documented in approximately 93% of patients.

Specified time point: week 5, during vaccination. Vaccine doses each comprised 300 ug of mutant IDH1 20-mer peptide, with topical imiquimod. Donors' newly diagnosed IDH1-mutant WHO grade 3 or 4 astrocytomas lacked nuclear ATRX. Libraries were prepared by immunoSEQ multiplex PCR; TCRdb keeps only in-frame clonotypes and omits some of them. The sample consists of 32,000 or so clones, about 86% of them appearing once. A word on this clone: Its specificity is not known.

Looked up from germline, CDR1 is GTSNPN and CDR2 is SVGIG (reference sequence). The V end was cut by 5 bases, the J end by 1 base, with 14 bases between. This CDR3 region has 14 residues. The TCR was taken from a man under 40 with glioma. The chain links TRBV30 to TRBJ2-5; D perhaps matches TRBD1 (7 bases). The sample was PBMCs, taken from a glioma patient whose treatment included an IDH1 peptide vaccine. CDR3 loop: CAWGTGDSQETQYF. The CDR3 DNA reads as TGTGCCTGGGGTACAGGGGACTCCCAAGAGACCCAGTACTTC.